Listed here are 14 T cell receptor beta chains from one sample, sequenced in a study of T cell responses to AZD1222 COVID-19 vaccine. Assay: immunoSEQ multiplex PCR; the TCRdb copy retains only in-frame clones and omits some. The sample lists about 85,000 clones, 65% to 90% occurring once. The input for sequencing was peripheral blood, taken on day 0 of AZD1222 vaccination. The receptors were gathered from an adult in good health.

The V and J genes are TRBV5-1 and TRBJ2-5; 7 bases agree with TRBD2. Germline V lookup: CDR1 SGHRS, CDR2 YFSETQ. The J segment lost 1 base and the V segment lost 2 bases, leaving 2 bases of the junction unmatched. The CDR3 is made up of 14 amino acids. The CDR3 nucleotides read TGCGCCAGCAGCTTTACTAGCGCCCAAGAGACCCAGTACTTC. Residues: CASSFTSAQETQYF.

The CDR3 sequence is CASSPTPQNTEAFF. As DNA, the CDR3 is TGTGCCAGCTCACCAACCCCCCAAAACACTGAAGCTTTCTTT. This chain joins TRBV18 and TRBJ1-1, with D uncertain. V was cut by 2 bases and J by 2 bases, with 9 bases left in between. Germline assignment: CDR1 KGHSH and CDR2 LQKENI. CDR3 length: 14 residues.

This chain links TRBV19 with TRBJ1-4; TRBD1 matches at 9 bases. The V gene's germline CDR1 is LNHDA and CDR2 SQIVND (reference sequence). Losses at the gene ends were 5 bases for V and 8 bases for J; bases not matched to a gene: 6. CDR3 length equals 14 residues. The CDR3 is CASSPRTGDEKLFF. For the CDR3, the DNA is TGTGCCAGTAGTCCCCGGACAGGGGACGAAAAACTGTTTTTT.

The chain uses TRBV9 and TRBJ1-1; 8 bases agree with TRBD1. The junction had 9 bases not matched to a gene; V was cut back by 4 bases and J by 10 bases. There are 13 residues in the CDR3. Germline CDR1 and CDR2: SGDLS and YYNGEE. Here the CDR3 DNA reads TGTGCCAGCAGCCCGTCGACAGGGGACGGAGCTTTCTTT. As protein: CASSPSTGDGAFF. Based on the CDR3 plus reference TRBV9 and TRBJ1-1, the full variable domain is DSGVTQTPKHLITATGQRVTLRCSPRSGDLSVYWYQQSLDQGLQFLIQYYNGEERAKGNILERFSAQQFPDLHSELNLSSLELGDSALYFCASSPSTGDGAFFGQGTRLTVV.

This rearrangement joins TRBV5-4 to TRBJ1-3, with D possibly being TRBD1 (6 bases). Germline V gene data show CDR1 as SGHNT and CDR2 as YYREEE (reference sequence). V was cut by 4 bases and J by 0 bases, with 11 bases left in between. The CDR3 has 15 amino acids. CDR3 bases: TGTGCCAGCAGCCAGGACAGCACCTCTGGAAACACCATATATTTT. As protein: CASSQDSTSGNTIYF.

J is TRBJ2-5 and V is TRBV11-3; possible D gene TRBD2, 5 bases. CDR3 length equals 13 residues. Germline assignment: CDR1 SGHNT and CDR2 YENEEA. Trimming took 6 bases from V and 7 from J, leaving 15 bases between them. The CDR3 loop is CASSRSGRGTQYF. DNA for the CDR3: TGTGCCAGCAGTCGCAGCGGCCGGGGGACCCAGTACTTC. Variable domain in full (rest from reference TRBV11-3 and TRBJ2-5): EAGVVQSPRYKIIEKKQPVAFWCNPISGHNTLYWYLQNLGQGPELLIRYENEEAVDDSQLPKDRFSAERLKGVDSTLKIQPAELGDSAVYLCASSRSGRGTQYFGPGTRLLVL.

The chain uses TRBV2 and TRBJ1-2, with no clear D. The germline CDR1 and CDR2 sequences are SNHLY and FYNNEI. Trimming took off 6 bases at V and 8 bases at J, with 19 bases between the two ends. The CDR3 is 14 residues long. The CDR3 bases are TGTGCCAGCAGCCTTTTTGACGCCGACTTAGGCTACACCTTC. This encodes CASSLFDADLGYTF. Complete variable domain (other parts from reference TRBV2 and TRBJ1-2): EPEVTQTPSHQVTQMGQEVILRCVPISNHLYFYWYRQILGQKVEFLVSFYNNEISEKSEIFDDQFSVERPDGSNFTLKIRSTKLEDSAMYFCASSLFDADLGYTFGSGTRLTVV.

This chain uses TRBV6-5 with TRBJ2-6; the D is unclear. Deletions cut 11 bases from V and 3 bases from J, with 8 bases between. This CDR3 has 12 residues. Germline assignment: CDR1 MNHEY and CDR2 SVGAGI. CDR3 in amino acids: CAVGYGANVLTF. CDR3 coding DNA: TGTGCCGTCGGATATGGGGCCAACGTCCTGACTTTC.

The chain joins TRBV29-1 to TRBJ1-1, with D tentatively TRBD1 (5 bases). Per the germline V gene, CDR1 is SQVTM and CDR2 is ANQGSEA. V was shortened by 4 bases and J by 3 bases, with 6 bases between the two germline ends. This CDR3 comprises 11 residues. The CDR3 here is CSVGGDTEAFF. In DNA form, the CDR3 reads TGCAGCGTTGGGGGGGACACTGAAGCTTTCTTT.

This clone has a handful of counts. The CDR3 bases are TGCAGCGTTGAGCAGGGTCTCTCCTACAATGAGCAGTTCTTC. Translated, it gives CSVEQGLSYNEQFF. This chain joins TRBV29-1 and TRBJ2-1, with D perhaps TRBD1 (5 bases). Germline-derived CDR1 and CDR2 are SQVTM and ANQGSEA. The germline V and J ends were trimmed by 3 bases and 0 bases, with 9 bases remaining between them. The CDR3 extends over 14 amino acids.

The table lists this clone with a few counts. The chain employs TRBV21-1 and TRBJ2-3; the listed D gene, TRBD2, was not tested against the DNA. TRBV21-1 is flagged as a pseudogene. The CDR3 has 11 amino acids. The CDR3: CASRTGDTQYF. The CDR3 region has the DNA TGTGCCAGCAGAACGGGAGATACGCAGTATTTT.

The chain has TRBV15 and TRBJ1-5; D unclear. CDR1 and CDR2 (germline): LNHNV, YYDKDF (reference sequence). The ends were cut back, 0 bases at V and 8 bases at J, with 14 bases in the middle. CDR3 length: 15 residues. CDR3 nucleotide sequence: TGTGCCACCAGCAGAGATCCAGGCGAGCTGAAGCCCCAGCATTTT. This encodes CATSRDPGELKPQHF.

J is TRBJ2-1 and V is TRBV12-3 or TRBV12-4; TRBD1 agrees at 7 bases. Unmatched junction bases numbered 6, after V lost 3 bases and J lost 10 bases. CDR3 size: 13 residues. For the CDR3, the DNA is TGTGCCAGCAGTTTTACAGGGGAAGGGGAGCAGTTCTTC. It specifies CASSFTGEGEQFF.

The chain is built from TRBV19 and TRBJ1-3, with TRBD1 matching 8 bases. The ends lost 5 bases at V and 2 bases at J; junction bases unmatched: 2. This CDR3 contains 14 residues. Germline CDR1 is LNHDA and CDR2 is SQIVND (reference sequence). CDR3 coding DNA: TGTGCCAGTAGTCCGACAGGGGCTGGAAACACCATATATTTT. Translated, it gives CASSPTGAGNTIYF.